This record covers a single T cell receptor beta chain. The antigen is undetermined. This record comes from a study of T cells after yellow fever vaccination. Across the whole study: Preparation used SMART-Seq v4 Ultra Low Input for the low-cell-number fractions. Points from the study as a whole: A large majority of primary-vaccination clones showed up again after the booster (under 98% CD4, 88% CD8). The presence of abundant clonotypes contaminating from the bulk population was possible in FACS-sorted repertoires.

For TCR, cDNA came from 5'RACE template switching, which added a universal primer site and UMIs. TCRdb itself ran the 5' RACE reads through MiXCR, one entry per CDR3 protein. Of 500,000 to 700,000 distinct CDR3 sequences detected, about a fifth appear once; the ten largest clones hold around an eighth. The CDR3 runs 14 residues. V was cut by 0 bases and J by 6 bases, with 8 bases left in between. Looked up from germline, CDR1 is SEHNR and CDR2 is FQNEAQ (reference sequence). The J gene is TRBJ2-2, the V gene TRBV7-9; D is perhaps TRBD1 (6 bases). The sequenced sample was PBMCs, obtained 15 days after the yellow fever booster vaccination. The sequence was obtained from a man younger than 40 who received the YFV17D yellow fever vaccine. CDR3: CASSLASGAGELFF. For the CDR3, the DNA is TGTGCCAGCAGCTTAGCGTCAGGGGCCGGGGAGCTGTTTTTT. The variable domain in full, with the rest retrieved from reference TRBV7-9 and TRBJ2-2, is DTGVSQNPRHKITKRGQNVTFRCDPISEHNRLYWYRQTLGQGPEFLTYFQNEAQLEKSRLLSDRFSAERPKGSFSTLEIQRTEQGDSAMYLCASSLASGAGELFFGEGSRLTVL.